This T cell receptor (beta chain) was profiled in a study of identical twins. The length of the CDR3 is 14 residues. The V gene's germline CDR1 is LGHNA and CDR2 YNFKEQ. V lost 3 bases, J lost 5 bases, and 13 bases lay in between. This clonotype was found a few times. The antigen remains undetermined. TCRdb called the 5' RACE reads again in MiXCR, with one record for every CDR3 protein. The sample consists of roughly 720,000 distinct CDR3 sequences, about 20% of them appearing once. General observations from the study: Models came in too low on out-of-frame TCR alpha sharing in monozygotic twins. Conclusions relied on cross-sectional statistical analysis, not following the same donors.

The same sample was also used in a study of T cells expressing NK-cell markers.

This sequence originates from a woman aged 18-29 years in good health. The rearrangement uses TRBV4-2 and TRBJ1-1; D is ambiguous. Sequencing was done on a sample of PBMCs. CDR3 amino acids: CASSHPQVGTEAFF. The CDR3 bases are TGTGCCAGCAGCCATCCTCAGGTGGGAACTGAAGCTTTCTTT.